Given below is one TCR beta chain in context. The table came from immunoSEQ multiplex PCR; TCRdb's copy has only in-frame clones and leaves some out. This table has around 100,000 clones, about 74% appearing once. These data come from a study of PD-1 blockade in mismatch repair-deficient tumors. This CDR3 contains 15 residues. Trimming cost V 8 bases and J 0 bases, with 14 bases left between them. The germline V gene has CDR1 MNHEY and CDR2 SVGAGI. The sequence was collected from an adult with mismatch repair-deficient cancer. This material consisted of peripheral blood, taken 60 weeks after starting pembrolizumab. The V and J genes are TRBV6-5 and TRBJ1-3, with D tentatively TRBD1 (5 bases). CDR3 sequence reads: CASSRGPSSGNTIYF. The CDR3 DNA follows: TGTGCCAGCTCAAGGGGCCCGAGCTCTGGAAACACCATATATTTT.